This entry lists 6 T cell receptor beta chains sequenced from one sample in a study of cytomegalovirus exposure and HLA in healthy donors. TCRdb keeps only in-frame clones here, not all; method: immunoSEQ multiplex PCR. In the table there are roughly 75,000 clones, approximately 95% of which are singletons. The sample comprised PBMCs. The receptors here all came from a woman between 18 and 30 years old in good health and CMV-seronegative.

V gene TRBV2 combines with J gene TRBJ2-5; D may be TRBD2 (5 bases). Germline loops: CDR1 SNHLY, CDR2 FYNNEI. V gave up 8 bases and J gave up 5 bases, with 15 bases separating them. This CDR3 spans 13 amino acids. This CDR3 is CASSSRAEETQYF. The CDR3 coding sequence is TGTGCCAGCTCATCGAGGGCCGAGGAGACCCAGTACTTC.

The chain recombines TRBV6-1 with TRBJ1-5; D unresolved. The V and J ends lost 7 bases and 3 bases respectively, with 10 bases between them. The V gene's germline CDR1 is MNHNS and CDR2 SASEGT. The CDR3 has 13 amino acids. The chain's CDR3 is CASMGSDNQPQHF. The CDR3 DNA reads TGTGCCAGCATGGGCAGTGACAATCAGCCCCAGCATTTT.

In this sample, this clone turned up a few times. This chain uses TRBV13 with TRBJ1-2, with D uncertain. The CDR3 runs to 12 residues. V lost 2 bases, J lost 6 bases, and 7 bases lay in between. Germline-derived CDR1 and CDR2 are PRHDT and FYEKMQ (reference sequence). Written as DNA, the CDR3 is TGTGCCAGCAGCTTATACAGAAATGGCTACACCTTC. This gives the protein CASSLYRNGYTF.

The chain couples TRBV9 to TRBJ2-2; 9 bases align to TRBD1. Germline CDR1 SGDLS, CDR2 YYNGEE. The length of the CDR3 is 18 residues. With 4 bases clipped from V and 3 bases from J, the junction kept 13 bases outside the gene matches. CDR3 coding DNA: TGTGCCAGCAGCAGTCCCGGGACAGGGCCGGCAGACACCGGGGAGCTGTTTTTT. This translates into CASSSPGTGPADTGELFF.

The CDR3 nucleotides read TGTGCCAGCAGCTTAGTCAGGGGATGGGGCACTGAAGCTTTCTTT. It codes for CASSLVRGWGTEAFF. The rearrangement uses TRBV13 and TRBJ1-1, with a tentative D call TRBD1 (6 bases). V gave up 1 base and J gave up 4 bases, with 13 bases separating them. Germline V gives CDR1 PRHDT, CDR2 FYEKMQ (reference sequence). This CDR3 is built from 15 residues.

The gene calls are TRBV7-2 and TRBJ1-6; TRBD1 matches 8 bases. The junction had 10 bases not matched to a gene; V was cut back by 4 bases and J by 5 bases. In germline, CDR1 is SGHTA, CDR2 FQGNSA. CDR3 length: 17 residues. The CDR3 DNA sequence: TGTGCCAGCAGCTCCCCAAATGGACAGGGCAATAATTCACCCCTCCACTTT. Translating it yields CASSSPNGQGNNSPLHF.